A selection of T cell receptor beta chains follows, all from one sample in a study of T cell responses to AZD1222 COVID-19 vaccine. The data were produced by immunoSEQ multiplex PCR, yet TCRdb's version contains in-frame clones alone and is incomplete. This table holds about 140,000 clones, approximately 85% found once. Source: peripheral blood, taken on day 0 of AZD1222 vaccination. These receptors came from an adult in good health. CDR3s include the opening cysteine and the closing phenylalanine or tryptophan. The D gene is left open where the match is weak. Only part of the rows carry a size: once, few, many, or a class if the clone is expanded.

.,TRBJ1-5,.,TRBV28,TGTGCCAGCGGCACGCAGCTAAATCAGCCCCAGCATTTT,CASGTQLNQPQHF
.,TRBJ1-2,TRBD1,TRBV5-1,TGCGCCAGCAGCTTAGGGACAGGGGCGTCAGCTAACTATGGCTACACCTTC,CASSLGTGASANYGYTF
.,TRBJ1-3,.,TRBV10-3,TGTGCCATCAGTGAGTCAGGGGTATTTGGAAACACCATATATTTT,CAISESGVFGNTIYF
once,TRBJ2-1,.,TRBV2,TGTGCCAGCAGTGATTGGGGGGGCGAAGTTGAGCAGTTCTTC,CASSDWGGEVEQFF
.,TRBJ2-3,TRBD2,TRBV6-2/TRBV6-3,TGTGCCAGCAGTTACTCCCTCCTCGGGGGGATGGGCGGCACAGATACGCAGTATTTT,CASSYSLLGGMGGTDTQYF
.,TRBJ1-1,TRBD1,TRBV11-3,TGTGCCAGCAGTTTCGGGACAGGGGATATGAACACTGAAGCTTTCTTT,CASSFGTGDMNTEAFF
.,TRBJ2-7,.,TRBV27,TGTGCCAGCAGTTTATCTAGCGGAACAATCTCCTACGAGCAGTACTTC,CASSLSSGTISYEQYF
.,TRBJ2-1,.,TRBV27,TGTGCCAGCAGTCAGACCCAGCAGTACAATGAGCAGTTCTTC,CASSQTQQYNEQFF
few,TRBJ2-3,.,TRBV30,TGTGCCTGGACAACAAGCGCAGGCTTGATCACAGATACGCAGTATTTT,CAWTTSAGLITDTQYF
.,TRBJ2-1,.,TRBV24-1,TGTGCCACCAGTGATTGGGGCTCCGGACTATTTTACAATGAGCAGTTCTTC,CATSDWGSGLFYNEQFF
.,TRBJ1-4,.,TRBV13,TGTGCCAGCAGCCCCGGCAGGGGCGCATATGAAAAACTGTTTTTT,CASSPGRGAYEKLFF
.,TRBJ1-2,TRBD1,TRBV7-9,TGTGCCAGCAGCCGACAGGGGGCTGACGGCTACACCTTC,CASSRQGADGYTF
.,TRBJ1-2,.,TRBV7-9,TGTGCCAGCAGCTTAGTTGAGGGGGGCCGGTATGGCTACACCTTC,CASSLVEGGRYGYTF
once,TRBJ1-5,.,TRBV18,TGTGCCAGCTCACCACCTATGGGAGGGGTAGGGAATCAGCCCCAGCATTTT,CASSPPMGGVGNQPQHF